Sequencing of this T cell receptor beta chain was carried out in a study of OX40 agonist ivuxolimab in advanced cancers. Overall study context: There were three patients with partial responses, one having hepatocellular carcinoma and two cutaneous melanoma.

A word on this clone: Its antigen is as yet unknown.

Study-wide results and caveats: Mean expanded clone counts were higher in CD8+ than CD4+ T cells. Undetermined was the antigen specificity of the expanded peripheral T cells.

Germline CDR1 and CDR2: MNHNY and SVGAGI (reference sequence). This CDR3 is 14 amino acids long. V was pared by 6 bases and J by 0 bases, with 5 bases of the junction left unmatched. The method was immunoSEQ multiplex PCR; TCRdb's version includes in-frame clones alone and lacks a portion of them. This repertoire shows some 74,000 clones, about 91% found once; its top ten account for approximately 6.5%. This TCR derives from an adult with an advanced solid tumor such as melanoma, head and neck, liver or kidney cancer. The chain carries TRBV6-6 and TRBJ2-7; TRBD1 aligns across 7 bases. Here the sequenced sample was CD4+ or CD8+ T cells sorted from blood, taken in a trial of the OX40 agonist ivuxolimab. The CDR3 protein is CASRGTVGSYEQYF. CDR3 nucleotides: TGTGCCAGCAGGGGGACAGTCGGCTCCTACGAGCAGTACTTC.